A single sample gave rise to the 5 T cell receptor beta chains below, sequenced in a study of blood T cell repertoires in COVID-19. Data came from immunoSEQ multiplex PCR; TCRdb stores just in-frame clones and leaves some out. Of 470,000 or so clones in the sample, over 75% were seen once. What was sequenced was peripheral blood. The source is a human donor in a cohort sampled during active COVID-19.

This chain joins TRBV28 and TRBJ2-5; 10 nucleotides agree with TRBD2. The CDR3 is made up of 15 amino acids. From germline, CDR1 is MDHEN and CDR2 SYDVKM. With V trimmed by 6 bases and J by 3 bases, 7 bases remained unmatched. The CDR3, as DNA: TGTGCCAGCAGATCCAGGACTAGCGGAAAAGAGACCCAGTACTTC. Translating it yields CASRSRTSGKETQYF.

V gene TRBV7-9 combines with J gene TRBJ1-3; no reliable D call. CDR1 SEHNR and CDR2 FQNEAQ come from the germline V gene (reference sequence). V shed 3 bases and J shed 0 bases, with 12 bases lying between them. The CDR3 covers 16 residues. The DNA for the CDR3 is TGTGCCAGCAGCTTCTTACCGGGGAGCTCTGGAAACACCATATATTTT. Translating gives CASSFLPGSSGNTIYF. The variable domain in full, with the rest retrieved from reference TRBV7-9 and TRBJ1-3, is DTGVSQNPRHKITKRGQNVTFRCDPISEHNRLYWYRQTLGQGPEFLTYFQNEAQLEKSRLLSDRFSAERPKGSFSTLEIQRTEQGDSAMYLCASSFLPGSSGNTIYFGEGSWLTVV.

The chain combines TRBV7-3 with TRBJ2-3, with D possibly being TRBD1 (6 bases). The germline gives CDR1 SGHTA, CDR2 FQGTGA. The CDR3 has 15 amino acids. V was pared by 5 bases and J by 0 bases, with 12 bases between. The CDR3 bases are TGTGCCAGCAGCCCGGGGACACCCAGCACAGATACGCAGTATTTT. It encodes CASSPGTPSTDTQYF.

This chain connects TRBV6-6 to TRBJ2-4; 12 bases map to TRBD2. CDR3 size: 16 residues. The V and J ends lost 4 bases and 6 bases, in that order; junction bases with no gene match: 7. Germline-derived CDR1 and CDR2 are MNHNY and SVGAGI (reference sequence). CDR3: CASSSTRLAGANIQYF. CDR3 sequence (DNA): TGTGCCAGCAGTTCGACAAGACTAGCGGGAGCAAACATTCAGTACTTC.

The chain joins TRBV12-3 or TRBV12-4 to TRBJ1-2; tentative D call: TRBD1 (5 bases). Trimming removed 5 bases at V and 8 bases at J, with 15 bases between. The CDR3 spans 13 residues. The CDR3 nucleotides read TGTGCCAGCAGTGCTCGGGCAGGGAAGGGCTACACCTTC. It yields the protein CASSARAGKGYTF.